This T cell receptor (beta chain) was found in a study of blood T cell repertoires in COVID-19. The CDR3 is 14 residues long. V was shortened by 0 bases and J by 0 bases, with 6 bases between the two germline ends. Germline V gives CDR1 SGHRS, CDR2 YFSETQ. Repertoires were generated with immunoSEQ multiplex PCR, while TCRdb's copy carries only in-frame clones and drops some. The sample consists of about 130,000 clones, roughly three quarters of them appearing once. This TCR was recovered from a woman in her 70s with COVID-19, enrolled during active disease. The sample taken for sequencing was peripheral blood. The chain carries TRBV5-1 and TRBJ2-5, with D perhaps TRBD2 (6 bases). The CDR3 reads CASSLGGNQETQYF. The CDR3 nucleotides are TGCGCCAGCAGCTTGGGCGGGAACCAAGAGACCCAGTACTTC.